The entry below gives a single T cell receptor beta chain sequence along with its context. The entry originates in a study of T cell changes during pregnancy in multiple sclerosis. Produced via immunoSEQ multiplex PCR; TCRdb's table is partial and in-frame only. The sample includes approximately 90,000 clones, 91% of them seen just once. Specimen: peripheral blood, collected after pregnancy. This clonotype originated in a female donor in good health, enrolled as a control in a pregnancy study.

CDR3 nucleotide sequence: TGTGCCAGCAGACCGACAGGGACGATCAATCAGCCCCAGCATTTT. Its translation is CASRPTGTINQPQHF. The chain combines TRBV28 with TRBJ1-5; 7 bases align to TRBD1. This CDR3 contains 15 residues. Germline loops: CDR1 MDHEN, CDR2 SYDVKM. J lost 3 bases, V lost 6 bases, and 8 bases had no gene match. The complete variable domain, with remaining parts taken from reference TRBV28 and TRBJ1-5, reads DVKVTQSSRYLVKRTGEKVFLECVQDMDHENMFWYRQDPGLGLRLIYFSYDVKMKEKGDIPEGYSVSREKKERFSLILESASTNQTSMYLCASRPTGTINQPQHFGDGTRLSIL.